This TCR beta chain originates from a study of shared clonotypes between healthy human individuals. Study-level results: Of the naive CD4 clonotypes, about 5% were shared across several donors.

The CDR3 totals 12 residues. Trimming removed 4 bases at V and 2 bases at J, with 9 bases between. Germline assignment: CDR1 SQVTM and CDR2 ANQGSEA. An approximately 180 ng quantity of DNA, roughly 30,000 T cell genomes, went into the sorted-subset replicate PCRs. Sequencing used immunoSEQ multiplex PCR; TCRdb keeps in-frame clones, though not all of them. Altogether more than 2,000,000 clones are present, roughly 93% being singletons, with the ten largest covering about 0.41%. About this clone itself: The antigen remains undetermined.

The chain joins TRBV29-1 to TRBJ2-7; a possible D gene is TRBD2 (5 bases). This receptor was taken from a man younger than 35 in good health. Some clones in this sample may be carry-over from other donors' samples. The sample was naive CD4+ T cells from PBMCs. The subset: CD45RA+ positively selected. This CDR3 is CSVARAPYEQYF. CDR3 DNA sequence: TGCAGCGTTGCGCGGGCACCCTACGAGCAGTACTTC.